This TCR beta chain was profiled in a study of PD-L1 blockade in urothelial cancer. In the study overall: Patients, treated from about 2014 onward, received atezolizumab 1,200 mg intravenously every 3 weeks.

Produced via immunoSEQ multiplex PCR; TCRdb's table is partial and in-frame only. Found here are tens of thousands of clones, roughly 87% of them singletons; the top ten hold 4.5% to 6.5%. The germline V gene has CDR1 SGHRS and CDR2 YFSETQ. The CDR3 has 14 residues. The V end was cut by 0 bases, the J end by 0 bases, with 6 bases between. All patients handed over anywhere from 1 to 8 samples, pretreatment and on-treatment. The chain carries TRBV5-1 and TRBJ1-1, with D perhaps matching TRBD1 (5 bases). This TCR derives from an older woman with urothelial cancer. This specimen was PBMCs, taken around atezolizumab (anti-PD-L1) treatment. As DNA, the CDR3 is TGCGCCAGCAGCTTGGGGACACTGAACACTGAAGCTTTCTTT. Protein: CASSLGTLNTEAFF.